Below are 5 T cell receptor beta chains sequenced from a single sample in a study of T cells after yellow fever vaccination. TCRdb re-derived calls from the 5' RACE reads in MiXCR, one entry per CDR3 protein. The sample holds 150,000 or so distinct CDR3 sequences; approximately 10% are singletons and the top ten take about 40%. Material: CD8+ T cells sorted from PBMCs, obtained 45 days after the yellow fever booster vaccination. The receptors shown here come from a man younger than 30 who received the YFV17D yellow fever vaccine.

The V gene is TRBV29-1, the J gene TRBJ2-7, with D tentatively TRBD1 or TRBD2 (5 bases each). Germline CDR1 SQVTM, CDR2 ANQGSEA. The CDR3 extends over 13 amino acids. The germline V and J ends were trimmed by 2 bases and 6 bases, with 14 bases remaining between them. The CDR3 DNA sequence: TGCAGCGTTGAATGGCAGGGAGTAGGCGAGCAGTACTTC. Translated, it gives CSVEWQGVGEQYF.

The V call is TRBV4-1, the J call TRBJ2-3; D might be TRBD1 (5 bases). The CDR3 extends over 14 amino acids. Germline V gene data show CDR1 as MGHRA and CDR2 as YSYEKL. Trimming left V 3 bases short and J 2 bases short, with 9 bases between. The CDR3 region has the DNA TGCGCCAGCAGCCAGCTAGGGGACACAGATACGCAGTATTTT. Protein: CASSQLGDTDTQYF.

The rearrangement uses TRBV4-2 and TRBJ1-5, with D unresolved. CDR3 length: 16 residues. V dropped 4 bases and J dropped 0 bases, with 13 bases sitting between them. CDR1 is LGHNA, CDR2 YNFKEQ, per germline. CDR3 coding DNA: TGTGCCAGCAGCCGAGAGGGAGGTTATAGCAATCAGCCCCAGCATTTT. Translation: CASSREGGYSNQPQHF.

The sample holds a few counts of this clonotype. The chain recombines TRBV6-6 with TRBJ1-1, with D possibly matching TRBD1 (5 bases). Trimming left V 2 bases short and J 10 bases short, with 14 bases between. The germline V gene encodes CDR1 MNHNY and CDR2 SVGAGI (reference sequence). The CDR3 loop spans 13 amino acids. For the CDR3, the DNA is TGTGCCAGCAGTTACGATGGGGGTATTGGAGCTTTCTTT. Residues: CASSYDGGIGAFF.

For this clonotype: Likely a read error: the CDR3 ends without its conserved phenylalanine or tryptophan. This chain joins TRBV9 and TRBJ1-5; no clear D. CDR3 length equals 15 residues. CDR1 and CDR2 from the germline V gene are SGDLS and YYNGEE. The germline V and J ends were trimmed by 0 bases and 2 bases, with 9 bases remaining between them. The CDR3 DNA reads TGTGCCAGCAGCGTAGGGGCAGGAGGCAATCAGCCCCAGCATATT. Translating gives CASSVGAGGNQPQHI.